This TCR beta chain was obtained from a study of cytomegalovirus exposure and HLA in healthy donors. Overall study findings and caveats: Later analysis placed DRB1 highest and HLA-C lowest in TCR association rates, which differed by HLA locus. Reports credit the classifier with highly specific, highly sensitive diagnosis of cytomegalovirus status. Among TCR beta chains, those listed as cytomegalovirus-associated numbered about 150.

J was trimmed by 4 bases and V by 1 base; bases with no gene match: 6. This CDR3 has 15 residues. Germline CDR1 is SEHNR and CDR2 is FQNEAQ (reference sequence). This clone showed up just a few times. Antigen unknown. The PCR employed 60 Vbeta primers together with 13 Jbeta primers. In the original processing: Around 11 million of some 80 million unique TCR beta chains were shared, per a later count. Libraries were prepared by immunoSEQ multiplex PCR; TCRdb keeps only in-frame clonotypes and omits some of them. V and J calls and clone size are copied from that table; D and trimming were computed from the DNA. The data contain over 90,000 clones, around 61% of them singletons.

The chain recombines TRBV7-9 with TRBJ1-2, with 7 positions matching TRBD1. The specimen was PBMCs. The TCR originated in a woman between 50 and 59 years old in good health and CMV-seronegative. This CDR3 is CASSLVPAGGYGYTF. The DNA of the CDR3 is TGTGCCAGCAGCTTAGTACCGGCAGGGGGCTATGGCTACACCTTC.